Listed here are 17 T cell receptor beta chains from one sample, sequenced in a study of T cells in Graves' hyperthyroidism and ophthalmopathy. Researchers amplified the TCR beta CDR3 regions from RNA transcripts. First-round RT-PCR of the TCR CDR3 relied on the HTBI primer set. From the multiplex PCR reads, TCRdb called clonotypes with MiXCR, one entry per CDR3 protein. The data contain some 550,000 distinct CDR3 sequences, about a fifth of them singletons. The sequencing sample was made of blood. The receptors derive from a man in his late teens or twenties with Graves' hyperthyroidism.

This clonotype has at least ten counts. The chain recombines TRBV6-5 with TRBJ1-5; 9 nucleotides line up with TRBD1. Unmatched junction bases numbered 23, after V lost 6 bases and J lost 5 bases. CDR3 length: 20 residues. Germline V gene data show CDR1 as MNHEY and CDR2 as SVGAGI. CDR3 amino acids: CASRDYRGQGRRYYYQPQHF. The CDR3 nucleotides are TGTGCCAGCAGAGACTACCGGGGACAGGGTCGGCGATATTATTATCAGCCCCAGCATTTT.

The genes are TRBV6-5 and TRBJ2-7; D remains unclear. V dropped 0 bases and J dropped 7 bases, with 7 bases sitting between them. The CDR3 is 12 amino acids. The V gene's germline CDR1 is MNHEY and CDR2 SVGAGI. CDR3 in amino acids: CASSYSNGEQYF. CDR3 in DNA: TGTGCCAGCAGTTACTCGAACGGAGAGCAGTACTTC.

This clonotype was recorded at least ten times. The J gene is TRBJ1-2, the V gene TRBV6-5, with D perhaps TRBD1 (5 bases). Trimming removed 4 bases at V and 7 bases at J, with 16 bases between. From germline, CDR1 is MNHEY and CDR2 SVGAGI. CDR3 length: 14 residues. CDR3 sequence (DNA): TGTGCCAGCAGTTCGCGCCGGGGGTCGGGTGGCTACACCTTC. Protein product: CASSSRRGSGGYTF.

The genes are TRBV7-8 and TRBJ2-5; D perhaps matches TRBD2 (5 bases). This CDR3 region has 14 residues. With 2 bases removed from V and 5 bases from J, the gap between germline ends came to 12 bases. Germline V gene sequence: CDR1 SGHVS, CDR2 FQNEAQ. The CDR3 DNA reads as TGTGCCAGCAGCTTATCGGCTAGCCCCGAGACCCAGTACTTC. This codes for CASSLSASPETQYF.

This clonotype turned up a few times. The V and J genes are TRBV10-3 and TRBJ1-1, with a tentative D call TRBD1 (5 bases). There are 14 residues in the CDR3. The germline gives CDR1 ENHRY, CDR2 SYGVKD. Trimming stripped 4 bases from V and 0 bases from J, with 9 bases between. CDR3 in DNA: TGTGCCATCAGTGCGAGGGGCCTGAACACTGAAGCTTTCTTT. This sequence encodes CAISARGLNTEAFF.

There are many counts of this clonotype. The chain uses TRBV12-3 or TRBV12-4 and TRBJ2-7; D perhaps matches TRBD1 (7 bases). Trimming pared 6 bases from V and 12 bases from J, leaving 27 bases between. The CDR3 is 15 residues long. CDR3: CASSQGGRATSVRYF. The CDR3, as DNA: TGTGCCAGCAGCCAGGGGGGCAGGGCCACCTCTGTTCGGTACTTC.

This clonotype was recorded at least ten times. The rearrangement links TRBV7-9 to TRBJ1-2; TRBD1 might be the D (6 bases). V lost 5 bases and J 4 bases, leaving 14 bases between the germline ends. Per germline, CDR1 SEHNR and CDR2 FQNEAQ (reference sequence). CDR3 length: 14 amino acids. The CDR3 sequence: CASSPRDKLYGYTF. Here the CDR3 DNA reads TGTGCCAGCAGCCCCCGGGACAAACTCTATGGCTACACCTTC. The whole variable domain, filled in from reference TRBV7-9 and TRBJ1-2, reads DTGVSQNPRHKITKRGQNVTFRCDPISEHNRLYWYRQTLGQGPEFLTYFQNEAQLEKSRLLSDRFSAERPKGSFSTLEIQRTEQGDSAMYLCASSPRDKLYGYTFGSGTRLTVV.

This clonotype was counted many times. The genes are TRBV6-5 and TRBJ2-7; 10 nucleotides line up with TRBD1. The CDR3 loop spans 16 amino acids. Germline lookup yields CDR1 MNHEY and CDR2 SVGAGI. V shed 1 base and J 3 bases; nucleotides not matched to a gene: 6. In DNA form, the CDR3 reads TGTGCCAGCAGTTACTTCGGACAGGGGGTGTACTACGAGCAGTACTTC. Its protein product is CASSYFGQGVYYEQYF.

This chain links TRBV6-1 with TRBJ2-5; 8 bases align to TRBD2. CDR3 length: 15 residues. From germline, CDR1 is MNHNS and CDR2 SASEGT. V lost 6 bases and J lost 1; bases outside the gene matches: 7. The CDR3 sequence: CASRGAGALQETQYF. CDR3 bases: TGTGCCAGCAGGGGAGCGGGAGCCCTCCAAGAGACCCAGTACTTC.

This clonotype was counted once. V usage is TRBV20-1 and J usage is TRBJ1-5; D is ambiguous. Germline loops: CDR1 DFQATT, CDR2 SNEGSKA (reference sequence). The CDR3 has 14 amino acids. V was shortened by 4 bases and J by 0 bases, with 10 bases between the two germline ends. CDR3 DNA sequence: TGCAGTGCTACCGACATTTATAGCAATCAGCCCCAGCATTTT. This codes for CSATDIYSNQPQHF.

This clonotype was recorded at least ten times. The V call is TRBV18, the J call TRBJ2-5; D unresolved. This CDR3 contains 14 residues. The V end was cut by 3 bases, the J end by 4 bases, with 12 bases between. The germline CDR1 and CDR2 sequences are KGHSH and LQKENI. The CDR3 region is CASSPTDRAETQYF. The CDR3 DNA sequence: TGTGCCAGCTCACCTACAGATCGGGCAGAGACCCAGTACTTC.

This chain uses TRBV2 with TRBJ1-6; unclear D gene. The germline V gene has CDR1 SNHLY and CDR2 FYNNEI. V was cut by 5 bases and J by 7 bases, with 12 bases left in between. CDR3 size: 14 residues. CDR3 region: CASSQVTDNSPLHF. CDR3 sequence (DNA): TGTGCCAGCAGTCAAGTCACAGACAATTCACCCCTCCACTTT.

This clonotype was found a few times. This rearrangement joins TRBV6-1 to TRBJ1-6; 11 bases fit TRBD1. CDR1 is MNHNS, CDR2 SASEGT, per germline. J was trimmed by 7 bases and V by 6 bases; bases with no gene match: 5. The CDR3 is made up of 15 amino acids. This chain's CDR3 is CASSRTGGANSPLHF. As DNA, the CDR3 is TGTGCCAGCAGCCGGACAGGGGGCGCGAATTCACCCCTCCACTTT.

The chain uses TRBV2 and TRBJ1-5; maybe TRBD1 (6 bases). Germline values: CDR1 SNHLY, CDR2 FYNNEI. The length of the CDR3 is 14 residues. V lost 10 bases and J lost 5, with 18 bases in between. As DNA, the CDR3 is TGTGCCACCCGGCAGGGAGGGGGAGATCAGCCCCAGCATTTT. Protein product: CATRQGGGDQPQHF.

This clonotype was detected ten times or more. The chain uses TRBV15 and TRBJ1-2; 7 bases line up with TRBD1. Germline V gives CDR1 LNHNV, CDR2 YYDKDF (reference sequence). V lost 4 bases and J lost 5; bases outside the gene matches: 10. The CDR3 is 15 residues long. The chain's CDR3 is CATSISDRALYGYTF. The CDR3 coding sequence is TGTGCCACCAGCATCTCCGACAGGGCTCTTTATGGCTACACCTTC. Full variable domain (rest looked up from reference TRBV15 and TRBJ1-2): DAMVIQNPRYQVTQFGKPVTLSCSQTLNHNVMYWYQQKSSQAPKLLFHYYDKDFNNEADTPDNFQSRRPNTSFCFLDIRSPGLGDTAMYLCATSISDRALYGYTFGSGTRLTVV.

Ten or more counts support this clonotype. The chain uses TRBV6-1 and TRBJ1-2; 10 positions match TRBD1. This CDR3 has 18 residues. Germline V CDR1 and CDR2: MNHNS, SASEGT. V was pared by 0 bases and J by 4 bases, with 11 bases of the junction left unmatched. The DNA for the CDR3 is TGTGCCAGCAGTGAAGCGATTACCCCGGGACAGGGGTTCTATGGCTACACCTTC. Translating it yields CASSEAITPGQGFYGYTF.

Concerning this clonotype: A junction end diverges from the germline sequence, so it may reflect a read error. The rearrangement joins TRBV11-2 to TRBJ2-7; 15 positions match TRBD2. Germline V gene sequence: CDR1 SGHAT, CDR2 FQNNGV. The CDR3 runs 20 residues. CDR3 in DNA: TGTGCCAGCAGCATAGATTTGGGACTAGCGGGAGGTTGGACCTTATACGAGCAGTACTTC. Encoded protein: CASSIDLGLAGGWTLYEQYF.